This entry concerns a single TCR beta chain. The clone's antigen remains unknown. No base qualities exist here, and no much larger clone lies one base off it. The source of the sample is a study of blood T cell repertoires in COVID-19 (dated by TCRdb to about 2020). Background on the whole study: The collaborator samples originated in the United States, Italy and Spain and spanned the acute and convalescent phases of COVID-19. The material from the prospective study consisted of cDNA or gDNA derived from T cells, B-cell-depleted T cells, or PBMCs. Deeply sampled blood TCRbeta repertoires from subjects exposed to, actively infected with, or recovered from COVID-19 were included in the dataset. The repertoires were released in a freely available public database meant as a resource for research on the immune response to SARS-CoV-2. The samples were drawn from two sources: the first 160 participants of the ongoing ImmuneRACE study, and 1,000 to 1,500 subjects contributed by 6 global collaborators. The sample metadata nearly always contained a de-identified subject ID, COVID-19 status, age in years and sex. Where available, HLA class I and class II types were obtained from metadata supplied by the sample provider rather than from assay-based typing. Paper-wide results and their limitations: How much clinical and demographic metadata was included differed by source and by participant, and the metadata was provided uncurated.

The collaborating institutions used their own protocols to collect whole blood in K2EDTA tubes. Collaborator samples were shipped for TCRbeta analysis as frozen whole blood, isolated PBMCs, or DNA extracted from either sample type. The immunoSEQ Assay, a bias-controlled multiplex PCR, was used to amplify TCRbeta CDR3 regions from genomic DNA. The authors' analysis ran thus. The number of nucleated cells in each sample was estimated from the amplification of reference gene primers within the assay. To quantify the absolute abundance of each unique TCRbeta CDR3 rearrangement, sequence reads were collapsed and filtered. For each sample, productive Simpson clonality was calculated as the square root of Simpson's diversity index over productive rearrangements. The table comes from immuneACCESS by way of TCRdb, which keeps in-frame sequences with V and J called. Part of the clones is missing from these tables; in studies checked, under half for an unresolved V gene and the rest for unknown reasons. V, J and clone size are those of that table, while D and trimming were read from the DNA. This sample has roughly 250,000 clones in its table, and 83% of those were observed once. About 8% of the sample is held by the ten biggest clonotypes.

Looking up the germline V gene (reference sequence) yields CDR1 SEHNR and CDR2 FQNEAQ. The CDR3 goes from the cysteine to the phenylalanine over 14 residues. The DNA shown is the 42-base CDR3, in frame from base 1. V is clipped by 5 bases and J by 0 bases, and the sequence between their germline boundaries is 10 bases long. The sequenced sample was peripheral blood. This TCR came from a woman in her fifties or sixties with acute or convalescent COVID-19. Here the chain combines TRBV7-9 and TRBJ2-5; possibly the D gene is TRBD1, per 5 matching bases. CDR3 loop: CASSAGHHQETQYF. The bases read TGTGCCAGCAGCGCTGGACACCACCAAGAGACCCAGTACTTC.